This T cell receptor (beta chain) was recorded in a study of cytomegalovirus exposure and HLA in healthy donors. PCR was performed using 60 Vbeta and 13 Jbeta primers. TCRdb's copy holds only in-frame clones and misses some; the assay was immunoSEQ multiplex PCR. The table shows more than 85,000 clones, with 75% to 85% occurring only once. Study-level findings and limits: Earlier analysis found most TCR beta V segments productive about 87% or about 30% of the time. The dataset shows that most TCR sequences were rare, while some public TCRs occurred in many donors.

Worth noting for this clone: The target antigen is unknown.

Trimming cost V 0 bases and J 8 bases; bases outside gene matches: 19. Germline V gene sequence: CDR1 SGHRS, CDR2 YFSETQ. This CDR3 has 18 amino acids. This TCR was recovered from a female donor in good health and CMV-seropositive. This sequence joins TRBV5-1 and TRBJ1-1; 7 bases agree with TRBD1. The sequencing input was PBMCs. The DNA for the CDR3 is TGCGCCAGCAGCTTGGCCAGGGCAGGGGGGAGACAATGGGTCGAAGCTTTCTTT. It specifies CASSLARAGGRQWVEAFF.